One and the same sample provided the 15 T cell receptor beta chains below, sequenced in a study of brain T cells in children with intractable seizures. Assay used: immunoSEQ multiplex PCR; TCRdb lists only in-frame clones, some missing. The repertoire holds 110,000 or so clones, with approximately 94% as singletons. The starting material was peripheral blood, obtained at surgery. These receptors were taken from a boy less than two years old with hemimegalencephaly and intractable seizures.

The gene calls are TRBV19 and TRBJ2-7, with 10 bases aligning to TRBD2. The J segment lost 5 bases and the V segment lost 3 bases, leaving 13 bases of the junction unmatched. Germline-derived CDR1 and CDR2 are LNHDA and SQIVND (reference sequence). This CDR3 has 17 amino acids. The CDR3 protein is CASSIGLAGVGADEQYF. The CDR3 DNA reads TGTGCCAGTAGTATCGGGCTAGCGGGAGTCGGCGCCGACGAGCAGTACTTC.

CDR3 loop: CASSPHGDYGYTF. DNA for the CDR3: TGTGCCAGCAGCCCCCATGGGGACTATGGCTACACCTTC. J is TRBJ1-2 and V is TRBV9; D is ambiguous. The V gene lost 4 bases and the J gene lost 3 bases, with 10 bases spanning the gap. Germline V gene data show CDR1 as SGDLS and CDR2 as YYNGEE. This CDR3 contains 13 residues.

The genes are TRBV3-1 (or the pseudogene TRBV3-2) and TRBJ2-7; D call uncertain. Between the trimmed V and J ends, which lost 3 bases and 0 bases, there was a span of 6 bases. Germline CDR1 LGHDT, CDR2 YNNKEL (reference sequence). This CDR3 has 13 residues. CDR3 loop: CASSQLGSYEQYF. CDR3 nucleotide sequence: TGTGCCAGCAGCCAGCTAGGCTCCTACGAGCAGTACTTC.

This rearrangement joins TRBV27 to TRBJ2-7; D unresolved. Trimming took 2 bases from V and 3 from J, leaving 8 bases between them. The CDR3 is 13 residues long. Per germline, CDR1 MNHEY and CDR2 SMNVEV (reference sequence). CDR3 nucleotides: TGTGCCAGCAGTTTACTAGGGAACTACGAGCAGTACTTC. This sequence encodes CASSLLGNYEQYF.

A single count supports this clone. This CDR3 is CATSDLQRDNDSNQPQHF. CDR3 in DNA: TGTGCCACCAGTGACCTTCAAAGGGACAATGATAGCAATCAGCCCCAGCATTTT. The genes are TRBV24-1 and TRBJ1-5; perhaps TRBD1 as D (6 bases). Trimming stripped 4 bases from V and 0 bases from J, with 18 bases between. Per germline, CDR1 KGHDR and CDR2 SFDVKD. This CDR3 is built from 18 residues.

The genes are TRBV29-1 and TRBJ1-2; 9 nucleotides agree with TRBD1. Germline lookup yields CDR1 SQVTM and CDR2 ANQGSEA. This CDR3 region has 14 residues. After removal of 4 bases from V and 7 bases from J, the junction contained 10 bases not matched to a gene. This CDR3 is CSVVFGQGYGGYTF. CDR3 sequence (DNA): TGCAGCGTTGTCTTCGGACAGGGGTATGGTGGCTACACCTTC.

The CDR3 DNA follows: TGTGCCAGCAGTTTATGGGACAGGGGGAATAATTCACCCCTCCACTTT. Protein sequence: CASSLWDRGNNSPLHF. The chain uses TRBV28 and TRBJ1-6; 10 bases are shared with TRBD1. The V gene end was trimmed by 0 bases and the J gene end by 5 bases; junction bases not matched to a gene: 1. CDR1 and CDR2 (germline): MDHEN, SYDVKM. The CDR3 totals 16 residues.

The chain joins TRBV6-5 to TRBJ1-5; D unresolved. The V gene lost 0 bases and the J gene lost 5 bases, with 8 bases spanning the gap. This CDR3 is built from 14 residues. Germline CDR1 reads MNHEY; CDR2 reads SVGAGI. This CDR3 reads CASSYSRYDQPQHF. CDR3 DNA: TGTGCCAGCAGTTACTCCAGATACGATCAGCCCCAGCATTTT.

Points on this clone: Relative to the germline gene, one junction end is altered; a read error may explain this. The chain has TRBV28 and TRBJ2-7; 12 positions match TRBD2. The CDR3 extends over 16 amino acids. CDR1 is MDHEN, CDR2 SYDVKM, per germline. CDR3 in DNA: TGTGCCAGCAGTTCTATTCCGACTAGCGGGAGCCCAACTGCCCCCTTC. It yields the protein CASSSIPTSGSPTAPF. The whole variable domain, filled in from reference TRBV28 and TRBJ2-7, reads DVKVTQSSRYLVKRTGEKVFLECVQDMDHENMFWYRQDPGLGLRLIYFSYDVKMKEKGDIPEGYSVSREKKERFSLILESASTNQTSMYLCASSSIPTSGSPTAPFGPGTRLTVT.

The chain has TRBV19 and TRBJ1-5; 9 nucleotides agree with TRBD1. This CDR3 is 16 amino acids long. V shed 7 bases, J shed 4 bases, and the junction held 11 bases outside the gene matches. Germline V gene lookup returns CDR1 LNHDA and CDR2 SQIVND (reference sequence). The CDR3 here is CASTALGQGNNQPQHF. As DNA, the CDR3 is TGTGCCAGTACGGCCCTGGGACAGGGTAATAATCAGCCCCAGCATTTT.

The gene calls are TRBV18 and TRBJ2-7; 11 bases align to TRBD2. Looked up from germline, CDR1 is KGHSH and CDR2 is LQKENI. The CDR3 totals 18 residues. The junction had 15 bases not matched to a gene; V was cut back by 5 bases and J by 3 bases. This chain's CDR3 is CASSSIIKTSGKDYEQYF. The CDR3 nucleotides are TGTGCCAGCTCATCAATAATAAAGACTAGCGGGAAGGACTACGAGCAGTACTTC. Looking up the rest from reference TRBV18 and TRBJ2-7 gives the full variable domain: NAGVMQNPRHLVRRRGQEARLRCSPMKGHSHVYWYRQLPEEGLKFMVYLQKENIIDESGMPKERFSAEFPKEGPSILRIQQVVRGDSAAYFCASSSIIKTSGKDYEQYFGPGTRLTVT.

This chain joins TRBV7-9 and TRBJ1-2, with D maybe TRBD1 (6 bases). Between the trimmed V and J ends, which lost 7 bases and 8 bases, there was a span of 11 bases. Germline assignment: CDR1 SEHNR and CDR2 FQNEAQ (reference sequence). The CDR3 loop spans 11 amino acids. CDR3 DNA: TGTGCCAGCAAAACAGGGCGAGGCTACACCTTC. Protein: CASKTGRGYTF.

This rearrangement joins TRBV11-2 to TRBJ1-6; the match to TRBD1 covers 8 bases. The CDR3 has 15 amino acids. Losses at the gene ends were 4 bases for V and 7 bases for J; bases not matched to a gene: 6. Per germline, CDR1 SGHAT and CDR2 FQNNGV. The CDR3 nucleotides read TGTGCCAGCAGCTCGTTAGACAGGGGAAATTCACCCCTCCACTTT. Translation: CASSSLDRGNSPLHF.

V is TRBV3-1 (or the pseudogene TRBV3-2) and J is TRBJ1-1; D is uncertain. Germline V gene sequence: CDR1 LGHDT, CDR2 YNNKEL (reference sequence). This CDR3 has 13 amino acids. V lost 1 base, J lost 5 bases, and 8 bases lay in between. The CDR3 DNA sequence: TGTGCCAGCAGCCAAGTTAGGATGACTGAAGCTTTCTTT. Translation: CASSQVRMTEAFF.

This sequence joins TRBV7-9 and TRBJ1-1, with D possibly TRBD1 on 6 matching bases. CDR3 size: 15 residues. Germline V gene lookup returns CDR1 SEHNR and CDR2 FQNEAQ (reference sequence). Trimming took 4 bases from V and 4 from J, leaving 16 bases between them. The DNA for the CDR3 is TGTGCCAGCAGCTCCTACCGATCAGGGGTCACTGAAGCTTTCTTT. Translation gives CASSSYRSGVTEAFF.